One and the same sample provided the 23 T cell receptor beta chains below, sequenced in a study of CD8 T cells in Susac syndrome (dated 2019 in TCRdb). The library was obtained by the immunoSEQ multiplex PCR assay. RNA was extracted with the RNeasy kit and about 0.5 to 1 ug was reverse transcribed using random hexamers. TCRdb reworked the public reads: Q25 trimming with fastp, MiXCR clone assembly, productive beta chains retained. Every distinct CDR3 protein forms one entry, paired with its most common genes and DNA. Across this sample there are hundreds of thousands of distinct CDR3 sequences, with around 85% seen only once. About 0.22% of the sample belongs to the ten largest clones. What was sequenced was CD8+ T cells from PBMCs. Source of these receptors: a human donor with multiple sclerosis.

This clonotype was recorded a few times. The chain links TRBV6-2 or TRBV6-3 to TRBJ2-6, with a possible D match to TRBD1 (6 bases). V lost 2 bases and J 0 bases, leaving 8 bases between the germline ends. Germline V lookup: CDR1 MNHEY, CDR2 SVGEGT. This CDR3 comprises 16 residues. As DNA, the CDR3 is TGTGCCAGCAGTTACGTGGGGGCCTCTGGGGCCAACGTCCTGACTTTC. It encodes CASSYVGASGANVLTF.

The rearrangement uses TRBV11-2 and TRBJ2-3; D uncertain. CDR3 size: 13 residues. The V end lost 3 bases, the J end lost 5 bases, and 9 bases lay between the germline ends. Germline CDR1 and CDR2: SGHAT and FQNNGV. This CDR3 is CASSFDGGDTQYF. The CDR3 nucleotides are TGTGCCAGCAGCTTTGACGGCGGAGATACGCAGTATTTT.

The chain is built from TRBV28 and TRBJ1-4; D possibly corresponds to TRBD1 (5 bases). V was cut by 3 bases and J by 1 base, with 9 bases left in between. CDR3 length equals 15 residues. CDR1 MDHEN and CDR2 SYDVKM come from the germline V gene. The CDR3 nucleotides are TGTGCCAGCAGTTTGTTCGACAGAACTAATGAAAAACTGTTTTTT. This encodes CASSLFDRTNEKLFF.

The gene calls are TRBV3-1 and TRBJ2-1; the match to TRBD1 covers 10 bases. CDR3 length equals 15 residues. Germline CDR1 and CDR2: LGHDT and YNNKEL (reference sequence). The junction had 8 bases not matched to a gene; V was cut back by 5 bases and J by 7 bases. DNA of the CDR3: TGTGCCAGCAGCAGTTCGGGACAGGGGTGGAATGAGCAGTTCTTC. Amino acids: CASSSSGQGWNEQFF.

The V call is TRBV15, the J call TRBJ2-3; D could derive from TRBD1 or TRBD2 (6 bases each). CDR1 and CDR2 (germline): LNHNV, YYDKDF (reference sequence). Trimming took 0 bases from V and 4 from J, leaving 14 bases between them. CDR3 length: 16 amino acids. The CDR3 nucleotides are TGTGCCACCAGCAGAGATTTAGGGGGGAACGCAGATACGCAGTATTTT. Translated, it gives CATSRDLGGNADTQYF.

The V call is TRBV15, the J call TRBJ2-1, with 7 bases matching TRBD1. The germline CDR1 and CDR2 sequences are LNHNV and YYDKDF (reference sequence). The J segment lost 5 bases and the V segment lost 9 bases, leaving 7 bases of the junction unmatched. The CDR3 runs 13 residues. The CDR3 sequence: CATTDRVNNEQFF. CDR3 nucleotide sequence: TGTGCCACAACCGACAGGGTAAACAATGAGCAGTTCTTC.

The table lists this clonotype with a count of one. This chain links TRBV10-2 with TRBJ1-5; D remains unclear. In germline, CDR1 is WSHSY, CDR2 SAAADI. Deletions cut 0 bases from V and 5 bases from J, with 5 bases between. CDR3 size: 13 residues. CDR3 bases: TGCGCCAGCAGTGAGTCGCGGCATCAGCCCCAGCATTTT. Amino acid sequence: CASSESRHQPQHF.

Here the CDR3 reads CASSVGGDLSYEQYF. CDR3 DNA: TGTGCCAGCAGCGTGGGCGGAGACCTCTCCTACGAGCAGTACTTC. The V call is TRBV9, the J call TRBJ2-7; D is undetermined. This CDR3 has 15 residues. Germline CDR1 SGDLS, CDR2 YYNGEE. Trimming removed 2 bases at V and 0 bases at J, with 12 bases between.

There are a few counts of this clonotype. The genes are TRBV28 and TRBJ2-5; D uncertain. V lost 3 bases, J lost 4 bases, and 3 bases lay in between. CDR3 size: 11 residues. CDR1 is MDHEN and CDR2 is SYDVKM in the germline V gene. CDR3 nucleotides: TGTGCCAGCAGTTTGATAGAGACCCAGTACTTC. Translating it yields CASSLIETQYF. The complete variable domain, with remaining parts taken from reference TRBV28 and TRBJ2-5, reads DVKVTQSSRYLVKRTGEKVFLECVQDMDHENMFWYRQDPGLGLRLIYFSYDVKMKEKGDIPEGYSVSREKKERFSLILESASTNQTSMYLCASSLIETQYFGPGTRLLVL.

This clonotype has just one count. The chain uses TRBV2 and TRBJ2-7, with D possibly matching TRBD2 (5 bases). Germline CDR1 reads SNHLY; CDR2 reads FYNNEI. V lost 6 bases, J lost 3 bases, and 18 bases lay in between. This CDR3 has 15 residues. CDR3 nucleotides: TGTGCCAGCAGCGCCCGGACTTTTGGTAACTACGAGCAGTACTTC. Amino acids: CASSARTFGNYEQYF.

J is TRBJ2-3 and V is TRBV6-2 or TRBV6-3; D possibly corresponds to TRBD2 (6 bases). The length of the CDR3 is 15 residues. The germline V gene has CDR1 MNHEY and CDR2 SVGEGT. V was clipped by 5 bases and J by 2 bases, with 14 bases between them. This chain's CDR3 is CASSTGTSVTDTQYF. The CDR3 coding sequence is TGTGCCAGCAGTACCGGGACTTCCGTCACAGATACGCAGTATTTT.

The chain couples TRBV4-3 to TRBJ1-1, with D unclear. CDR1 LGHNA and CDR2 YSLEER come from the germline V gene. This CDR3 has 16 amino acids. V was cut by 4 bases and J by 4 bases, with 19 bases left in between. Here the CDR3 reads CASSPLSGNLGTEAFF. The CDR3 DNA is TGCGCCAGCAGCCCTCTCTCGGGGAACTTGGGCACTGAAGCTTTCTTT.

The CDR3 sequence: CASRTASEKLFF. The CDR3 coding sequence is TGTGCCAGCAGGACAGCCAGTGAAAAACTGTTTTTT. The gene calls are TRBV7-9 and TRBJ1-4, with a weak D call TRBD1 (5 bases). The CDR3 runs to 12 residues. Germline lookup yields CDR1 SEHNR and CDR2 FQNEAQ (reference sequence). V lost 6 bases and J 7 bases, leaving 9 bases between the germline ends.

The gene calls are TRBV7-2 and TRBJ2-1; TRBD2 might be the D (6 bases). Germline CDR1 and CDR2: SGHTA and FQGNSA. V dropped 4 bases and J dropped 15 bases, with 19 bases sitting between them. The CDR3 consists of 13 residues. The CDR3 protein is CASSSALGGSSFF. DNA of the CDR3: TGTGCCAGCAGCTCTGCCCTGGGGGGAAGCTCGTTCTTC.

The V call is TRBV4-2, the J call TRBJ2-3; tentatively, D is TRBD2 (5 bases). V was clipped by 1 base and J by 1 base, with 18 bases between them. The CDR3 spans 18 residues. Germline V CDR1 and CDR2: LGHNA, YNFKEQ. As DNA, the CDR3 is TGTGCCAGCAGCCAAGTAGAGGGCGTGGGAGTCCGCACAGATACGCAGTATTTT. It codes for CASSQVEGVGVRTDTQYF.

CDR3: CSVEGQESLFYGYTF. In DNA, the CDR3 is TGCAGCGTTGAGGGACAGGAGTCCCTTTTCTATGGCTACACCTTC. The chain uses TRBV29-1 and TRBJ1-2; TRBD1 matches 8 bases. CDR1 and CDR2 from the germline V gene are SQVTM and ANQGSEA. This CDR3 spans 15 amino acids. Unmatched junction bases numbered 10, after V lost 3 bases and J lost 4 bases.

This sequence joins TRBV19 and TRBJ1-3; D is unclear. The CDR3 loop spans 14 amino acids. Germline loops: CDR1 LNHDA, CDR2 SQIVND (reference sequence). V was pared by 3 bases and J by 4 bases, with 10 bases between. The CDR3 DNA sequence: TGTGCCAGTAGTATCTGGCCGCAAGGAAACACCATATATTTT. It is translated as CASSIWPQGNTIYF.

The chain couples TRBV7-8 to TRBJ2-3, with TRBD2 identical over 11 bases. CDR3 length: 20 residues. With V trimmed by 3 bases and J by 5 bases, 19 bases remained unmatched. In germline, CDR1 is SGHVS, CDR2 FQNEAQ. The CDR3 nucleotides read TGTGCCAGCAGCTTGGGACCGACTAGCGGGGAAACCCCTAAGCAAGATACGCAGTATTTT. It translates to CASSLGPTSGETPKQDTQYF.

The J gene is TRBJ1-4, the V gene TRBV4-3, with D perhaps matching TRBD1 (5 bases). Per the germline V gene, CDR1 is LGHNA and CDR2 is YSLEER. This CDR3 has 17 amino acids. The ends were cut back, 3 bases at V and 7 bases at J, with 21 bases in the middle. The DNA for the CDR3 is TGCGCCAGCAGCCAGGGACTTCTACTTCCGTGGGGTGAAAAACTGTTTTTT. It specifies CASSQGLLLPWGEKLFF.

This clonotype was detected once. J is TRBJ1-4 and V is TRBV20-1, with 9 bases lining up with TRBD1. Germline V lookup: CDR1 DFQATT, CDR2 SNEGSKA (reference sequence). CDR3 size: 14 residues. After removal of 2 bases from V and 5 bases from J, the junction contained 3 bases not matched to a gene. The CDR3 bases are TGCAGTGCTAGATCAACAGGGGGCAATGAAAAACTGTTTTTT. It specifies CSARSTGGNEKLFF.

The rearrangement joins TRBV11-2 to TRBJ2-1; 11 bases line up with TRBD2. The CDR3 has 17 amino acids. Germline CDR1 and CDR2: SGHAT and FQNNGV. Trimming at V came to 0 bases and at J to 1 base, leaving 2 bases not matched to a gene. This CDR3 is CASSLDRLAGSYNEQFF. Written as DNA, the CDR3 is TGTGCCAGCAGCTTAGACCGACTAGCGGGATCCTACAATGAGCAGTTCTTC.

This chain uses TRBV4-1 with TRBJ2-1; D is uncertain. With 5 bases removed from V and 5 bases from J, the gap between germline ends came to 13 bases. There are 14 residues in the CDR3. Germline V gene sequence: CDR1 MGHRA, CDR2 YSYEKL. CDR3 nucleotides: TGCGCCAGCAGCTTTCCCTCGGGTAACAATGAGCAGTTCTTC. It is translated as CASSFPSGNNEQFF.

V is TRBV9 and J is TRBJ2-7; either TRBD1 or TRBD2 may fit D (5 bases each). Germline-derived CDR1 and CDR2 are SGDLS and YYNGEE. V was shortened by 0 bases and J by 1 base, with 11 bases between the two germline ends. The CDR3 has 15 amino acids. CDR3 sequence reads: CASSVAQGTSYEQYF. Written as DNA, the CDR3 is TGTGCCAGCAGCGTAGCGCAAGGGACGTCCTACGAGCAGTACTTC.